This T cell receptor beta chain was found in a study of vaccination and CD4 T cells after COVID-19. Oncomine TCR Beta short-read sequencing was applied to DNA from cultured CD4+ T cells. Genomic DNA from cultured CD4+ T cells was extracted. TCRdb called the PCR reads again in MiXCR, with one record for every CDR3 protein. Of approximately 12,000 distinct CDR3 sequences listed, around 56% are singletons. Treatment described: approximately nine-day PBMC culture with coronavirus spike peptide pools or control peptides (ViraFEST assay). This clonotype came up a few times. What it binds is unknown. The material sequenced was CD4+ T cells from blood, cultured in vitro. The sequence was collected from a human donor who had recovered from COVID-19.

The CDR3 DNA reads TGTGTCGCTGGGCGGGAGGGCCAAATCAGTAATACGCAGTATTTT. Protein product: CVAGREGQISNTQYF. The rearrangement links TRBV6-1 to TRBJ2-3; 9 bases align to TRBD2. The CDR3 is made up of 15 amino acids. Per the germline V gene, CDR1 is MNHNS and CDR2 is SASEGT.